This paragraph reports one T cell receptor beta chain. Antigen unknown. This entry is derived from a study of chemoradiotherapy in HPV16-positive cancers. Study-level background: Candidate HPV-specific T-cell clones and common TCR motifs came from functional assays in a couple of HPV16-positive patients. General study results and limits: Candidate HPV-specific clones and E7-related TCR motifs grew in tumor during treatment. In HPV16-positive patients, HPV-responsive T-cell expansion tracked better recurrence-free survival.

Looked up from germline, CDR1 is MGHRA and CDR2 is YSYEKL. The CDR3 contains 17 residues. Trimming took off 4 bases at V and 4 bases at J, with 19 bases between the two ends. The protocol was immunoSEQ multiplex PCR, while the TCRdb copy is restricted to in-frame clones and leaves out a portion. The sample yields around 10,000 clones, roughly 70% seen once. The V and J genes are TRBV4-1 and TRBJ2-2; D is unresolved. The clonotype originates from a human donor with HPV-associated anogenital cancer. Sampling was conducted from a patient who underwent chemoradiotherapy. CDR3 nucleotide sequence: TGCGCCAGCAGCCCGGTCACACGATCTCTTTCCACCGGGGAGCTGTTTTTT. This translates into CASSPVTRSLSTGELFF.